The 20 T cell receptor beta chains given below trace back to one sample, sequenced in a study of cytomegalovirus exposure and HLA in healthy donors. Primers for the PCR totalled 60 Vbeta and 13 Jbeta. Data came from immunoSEQ multiplex PCR; TCRdb stores just in-frame clones and leaves some out. This table holds about 130,000 clones, over 70% found once. The sequencing sample was made of PBMCs. The receptors here all came from a middle-aged man in good health and CMV-seronegative.

This clone ranks as large. V is TRBV4-3 and J is TRBJ2-3; 9 bases align to TRBD2. The V and J ends lost 0 bases and 4 bases, in that order; junction bases with no gene match: 11. The CDR3 is made up of 18 amino acids. Germline loops: CDR1 LGHNA, CDR2 YSLEER. The CDR3 protein is CASSQEWPIAGASDTQYF. Written as DNA, the CDR3 is TGCGCCAGCAGCCAAGAATGGCCGATAGCGGGAGCCTCAGATACGCAGTATTTT.

V and J are TRBV27 and TRBJ1-2, with TRBD1 identical over 9 bases. This CDR3 has 13 residues. The germline CDR1 and CDR2 sequences are MNHEY and SMNVEV (reference sequence). Losses at the gene ends were 5 bases for V and 8 bases for J; bases not matched to a gene: 6. The CDR3 bases are TGTGCCAGCAGTACGGGACAGGGCCGGGGCTACACCTTC. Translating it yields CASSTGQGRGYTF.

The chain has TRBV2 and TRBJ2-2; 13 nucleotides line up with TRBD2. The CDR3 has 17 amino acids. Germline CDR1 reads SNHLY; CDR2 reads FYNNEI. V shed 6 bases, J shed 3 bases, and the junction held 7 bases outside the gene matches. The CDR3 nucleotides are TGTGCCAGCAGGGAGGGACTAGCGGGGCGGTACACCGGGGAGCTGTTTTTT. It is translated as CASREGLAGRYTGELFF.

DNA of the CDR3: TGTGCCAGCAGTTCTGCAGGGACACACTATGGCTACACCTTC. This gives the protein CASSSAGTHYGYTF. V gene TRBV6-6 combines with J gene TRBJ1-2, with D possibly TRBD1 on 6 matching bases. Per germline, CDR1 MNHNY and CDR2 SVGAGI (reference sequence). CDR3 length: 14 residues. V lost 4 bases, J lost 3 bases, and 12 bases lay in between.

The CDR3 loop reads CASSIGGIGETQYF. The CDR3 DNA reads TGTGCCAGCAGCATAGGAGGAATTGGTGAGACCCAGTACTTC. This chain uses TRBV7-2 with TRBJ2-5; TRBD2 is a possible D gene (5 bases). The CDR3 contains 14 residues. CDR1 and CDR2 (germline): SGHTA, FQGNSA. V lost 5 bases and J 5 bases, leaving 15 bases between the germline ends.

The rearrangement links TRBV7-2 to TRBJ2-5, with 8 positions matching TRBD2. The CDR3 runs 15 residues. From germline, CDR1 is SGHTA and CDR2 FQGNSA. V dropped 5 bases and J dropped 4; count of bases not matched to a gene: 9. For the CDR3, the DNA is TGTGCCAGCAGCCGAATAGCGGGGTTTGGAGAGACCCAGTACTTC. This translates into CASSRIAGFGETQYF.

The chain recombines TRBV29-1 with TRBJ1-2; 7 positions match TRBD1. Germline V gene sequence: CDR1 SQVTM, CDR2 ANQGSEA. The CDR3 spans 15 residues. Unmatched junction bases numbered 12, after V lost 4 bases and J lost 4 bases. The CDR3 bases are TGCAGCGTTGTCCCCCTCGGACAGGTCCGCTATGGCTACACCTTC. Amino acid sequence: CSVVPLGQVRYGYTF.

V is TRBV7-8 and J is TRBJ1-2; D gene ambiguous. The CDR3 has 18 residues. Germline-derived CDR1 and CDR2 are SGHVS and FQNEAQ. The germline V and J ends were trimmed by 1 base and 2 bases, with 20 bases remaining between them. The CDR3 nucleotides are TGTGCCAGCAGCTTAGATCTCTTGGCGGCCAGTAGAAACTATGGCTACACCTTC. Protein sequence: CASSLDLLAASRNYGYTF.

The genes are TRBV4-1 and TRBJ1-5; D uncertain. V was clipped by 0 bases and J by 6 bases, with 12 bases between them. CDR1 is MGHRA and CDR2 is YSYEKL in the germline V gene. The CDR3 is made up of 15 amino acids. CDR3 region: CASSQEGGLGQPQHF. Here the CDR3 DNA reads TGCGCCAGCAGCCAAGAGGGAGGGCTAGGTCAGCCCCAGCATTTT.

The chain carries TRBV29-1 and TRBJ2-5; tentatively, D is TRBD2 (5 bases). V was cut by 3 bases and J by 5 bases, with 10 bases left in between. This CDR3 is 12 amino acids long. CDR1 and CDR2 (germline): SQVTM, ANQGSEA. As DNA, the CDR3 is TGCAGCGTTGATCCCACGGGGGAGACCCAGTACTTC. Its protein is CSVDPTGETQYF.

The chain recombines TRBV7-9 with TRBJ1-4, with 7 bases aligning to TRBD1. J gave up 0 bases and V 5 bases, and 3 bases lay outside the gene matches. This CDR3 is 15 amino acids long. Germline V gene lookup returns CDR1 SEHNR and CDR2 FQNEAQ (reference sequence). Written as DNA, the CDR3 is TGTGCCAGCAGCGACAGGGCTGCAACTAATGAAAAACTGTTTTTT. This sequence encodes CASSDRAATNEKLFF.

This chain's CDR3 is CASSPPGYNEQFF. In DNA form, the CDR3 reads TGTGCCAGCAGCCCCCCGGGCTACAATGAGCAGTTCTTC. J is TRBJ2-1 and V is TRBV7-2; D remains unclear. Germline lookup yields CDR1 SGHTA and CDR2 FQGNSA. The CDR3 covers 13 residues. Trimming stripped 5 bases from V and 3 bases from J, with 8 bases between.

This sequence joins TRBV10-3 and TRBJ1-3; a weak D match, TRBD1 (6 bases). Germline CDR1 is ENHRY and CDR2 is SYGVKD. CDR3 length equals 14 residues. The germline V and J ends were trimmed by 6 bases and 0 bases, with 9 bases remaining between them. The chain's CDR3 is CAIRPDSSGNTIYF. The CDR3 DNA follows: TGTGCCATCAGACCGGACAGCTCTGGAAACACCATATATTTT.

The chain's CDR3 is CASSANEKLFF. CDR3 sequence (DNA): TGTGCCAGCAGCGCGAATGAAAAACTGTTTTTT. The chain uses TRBV6-1 and TRBJ1-4; D call uncertain. V was pared by 6 bases and J by 5 bases, with 4 bases between. CDR3 length: 11 residues. Germline V CDR1 and CDR2: MNHNS, SASEGT.

The chain couples TRBV19 to TRBJ1-6; D might be TRBD1 (6 bases). This CDR3 is 14 amino acids long. V dropped 5 bases and J dropped 10 bases, with 15 bases sitting between them. Germline CDR1 reads LNHDA; CDR2 reads SQIVND (reference sequence). CDR3: CASSSGQSRSPLHF. In nucleotides, the CDR3 is TGTGCCAGTAGTTCCGGACAGTCGAGGTCACCCCTCCACTTT.

The V and J genes are TRBV6-5 and TRBJ2-7, with TRBD1 identical over 7 bases. CDR3 length: 16 residues. Germline-derived CDR1 and CDR2 are MNHEY and SVGAGI. V shed 0 bases, J shed 3 bases, and the junction held 8 bases outside the gene matches. The CDR3 DNA is TGTGCCAGCAGTTACTCTCTCGGGACAGTAGGCTACGAGCAGTACTTC. Protein: CASSYSLGTVGYEQYF.

CDR3 nucleotide sequence: TGCGCCAGCAGCCAATCCCGGGACAGCCAGAACACCGGGGAGCTGTTTTTT. Translation: CASSQSRDSQNTGELFF. The chain carries TRBV4-3 and TRBJ2-2; 7 bases are shared with TRBD1. Germline assignment: CDR1 LGHNA and CDR2 YSLEER. This CDR3 has 17 amino acids. V lost 2 bases, J lost 1 base, and 7 bases stayed unmatched.

J is TRBJ2-3 and V is TRBV7-6; 8 nucleotides agree with TRBD1. V shed 5 bases, J shed 5 bases, and the junction held 12 bases outside the gene matches. The CDR3 contains 16 residues. Germline lookup yields CDR1 SGHVS and CDR2 FNYEAQ. The CDR3: CASSPAGGTGRDTQYF. In nucleotides, the CDR3 is TGTGCCAGCAGCCCCGCTGGTGGGACAGGTCGAGATACGCAGTATTTT.

V is TRBV4-1 and J is TRBJ2-4; possible D gene TRBD1, 5 bases. The CDR3 consists of 15 residues. Germline V CDR1 and CDR2: MGHRA, YSYEKL. The V end lost 5 bases, the J end lost 1 base, and 12 bases lay between the germline ends. CDR3 sequence (DNA): TGCGCCAGCAGCTACTTGGGGCGGGCCAAAAACATTCAGTACTTC. This codes for CASSYLGRAKNIQYF.

The rearrangement joins TRBV30 to TRBJ2-1, with TRBD2 matching 7 bases. There are 16 residues in the CDR3. From germline, CDR1 is GTSNPN and CDR2 SVGIG (reference sequence). J lost 4 bases, V lost 2 bases, and 11 bases had no gene match. The CDR3: CAWSPGGAGLYNEQFF. In nucleotides, the CDR3 is TGTGCCTGGAGTCCGGGAGGAGCGGGCCTATACAATGAGCAGTTCTTC.